This T cell receptor beta chain was sequenced in a study of blood T cells in healthy people across ages. This clonotype has a handful of counts. Primers used in a second PCR of about 7 to 11 cycles were a sample-barcoded 5' primer and a J-beta primer mix. TCRdb used MiXCR to reprocess the 5' RACE reads, holding one entry per CDR3 protein. The table has some 800,000 distinct CDR3 sequences, about 25% seen once. There were at least 6 micrograms of total RNA extracted from every sample. The CDR3 has 15 residues. The V end lost 2 bases, the J end lost 0 bases, and 10 bases lay between the germline ends. Per germline, CDR1 MGHRA and CDR2 YSYEKL. Separately, the same data were catalogued under a study of T cells of mothers and their children. That source reports: Three healthy Caucasian mothers, along with their six children, were the donors.

The sequencing sample was made of blood. This clonotype originated in a boy younger than 18 in good health. The chain carries TRBV4-1 and TRBJ2-5; D possibly corresponds to TRBD2 (6 bases). The CDR3 is CASSQLGSYQETQYF. DNA of the CDR3: TGCGCCAGCAGCCAACTCGGGAGCTACCAAGAGACCCAGTACTTC.